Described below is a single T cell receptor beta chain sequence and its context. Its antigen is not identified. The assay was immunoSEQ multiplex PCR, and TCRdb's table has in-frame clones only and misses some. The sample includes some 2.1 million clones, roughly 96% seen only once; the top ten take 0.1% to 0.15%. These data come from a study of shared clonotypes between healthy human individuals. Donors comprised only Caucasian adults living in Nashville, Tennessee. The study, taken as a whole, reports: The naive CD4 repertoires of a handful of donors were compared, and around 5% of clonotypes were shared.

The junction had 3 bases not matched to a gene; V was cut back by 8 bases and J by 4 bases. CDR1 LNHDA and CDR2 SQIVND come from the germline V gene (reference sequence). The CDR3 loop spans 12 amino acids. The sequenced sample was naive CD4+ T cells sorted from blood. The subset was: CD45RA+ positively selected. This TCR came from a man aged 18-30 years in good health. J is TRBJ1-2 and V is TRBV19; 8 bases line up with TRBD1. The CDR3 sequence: CASADRGYGYTF. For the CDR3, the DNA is TGTGCCAGTGCCGACAGGGGCTATGGCTACACCTTC.